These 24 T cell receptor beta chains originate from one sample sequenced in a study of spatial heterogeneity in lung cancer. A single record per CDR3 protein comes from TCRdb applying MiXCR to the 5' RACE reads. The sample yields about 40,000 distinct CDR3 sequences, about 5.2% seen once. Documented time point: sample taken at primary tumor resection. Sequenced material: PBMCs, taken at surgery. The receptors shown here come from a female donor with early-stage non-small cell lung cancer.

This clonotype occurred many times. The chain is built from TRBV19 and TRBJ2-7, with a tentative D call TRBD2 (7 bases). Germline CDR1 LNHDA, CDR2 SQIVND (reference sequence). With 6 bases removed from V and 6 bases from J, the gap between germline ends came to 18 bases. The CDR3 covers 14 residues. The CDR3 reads CASSSVGGPGEQYF. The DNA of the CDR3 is TGTGCCAGTAGCAGTGTCGGGGGGCCAGGCGAGCAGTACTTC. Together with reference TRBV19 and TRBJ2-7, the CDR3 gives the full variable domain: DGGITQSPKYLFRKEGQNVTLSCEQNLNHDAMYWYRQDPGQGLRLIYYSQIVNDFQKGDIAEGYSVSREKKESFPLTVTSAQKNPTAFYLCASSSVGGPGEQYFGPGTRLTVT.

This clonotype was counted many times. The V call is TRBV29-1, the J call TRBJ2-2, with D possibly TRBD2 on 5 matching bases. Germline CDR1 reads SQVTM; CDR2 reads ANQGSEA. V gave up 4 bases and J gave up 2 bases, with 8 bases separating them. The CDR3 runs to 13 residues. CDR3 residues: CSVVSGNTGELFF. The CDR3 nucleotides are TGCAGCGTTGTTTCGGGAAACACCGGGGAGCTGTTTTTT.

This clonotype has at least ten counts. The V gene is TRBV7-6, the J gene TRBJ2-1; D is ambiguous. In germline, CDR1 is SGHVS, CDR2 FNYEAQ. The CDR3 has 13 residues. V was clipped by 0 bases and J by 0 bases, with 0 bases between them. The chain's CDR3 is CASSLASYNEQFF. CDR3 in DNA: TGTGCCAGCAGCTTAGCCTCCTACAATGAGCAGTTCTTC.

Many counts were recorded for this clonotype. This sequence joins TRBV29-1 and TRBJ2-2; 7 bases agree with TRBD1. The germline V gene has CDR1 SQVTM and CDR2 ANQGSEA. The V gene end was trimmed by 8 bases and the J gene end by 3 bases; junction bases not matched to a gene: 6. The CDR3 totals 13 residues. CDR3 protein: CSTTGQDTGELFF. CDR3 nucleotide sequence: TGCAGCACGACAGGGCAGGACACCGGGGAGCTGTTTTTT.

The CDR3 DNA reads TGTGCCAGCAGCTGGCGTAGTTCCAACACCGGGGAGCTGTTTTTT. Translated: CASSWRSSNTGELFF. This chain links TRBV7-9 with TRBJ2-2; D is unresolved. The germline V gene has CDR1 SEHNR and CDR2 FQNEAQ (reference sequence). Between the trimmed V and J ends, which lost 4 bases and 2 bases, there was a span of 11 bases. The CDR3 is made up of 15 amino acids.

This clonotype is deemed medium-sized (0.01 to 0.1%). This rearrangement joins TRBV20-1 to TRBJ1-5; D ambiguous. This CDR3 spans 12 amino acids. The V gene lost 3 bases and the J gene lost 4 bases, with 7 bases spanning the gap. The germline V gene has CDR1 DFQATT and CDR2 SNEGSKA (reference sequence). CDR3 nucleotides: TGCAGTGCTAGGCGCTGGAATCAGCCCCAGCATTTT. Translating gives CSARRWNQPQHF.

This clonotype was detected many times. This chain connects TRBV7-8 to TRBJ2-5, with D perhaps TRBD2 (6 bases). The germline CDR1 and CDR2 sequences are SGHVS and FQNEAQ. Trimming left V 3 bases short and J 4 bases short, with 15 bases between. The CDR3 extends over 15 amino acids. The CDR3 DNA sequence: TGTGCCAGCAGCTTCGAGGGGCGGCGGGGAGAGACCCAGTACTTC. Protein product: CASSFEGRRGETQYF.

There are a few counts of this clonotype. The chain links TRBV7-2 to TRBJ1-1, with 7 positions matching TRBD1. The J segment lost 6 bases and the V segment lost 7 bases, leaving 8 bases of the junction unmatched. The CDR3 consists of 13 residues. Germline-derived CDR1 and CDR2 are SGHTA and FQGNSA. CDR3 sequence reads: CASTADGTAEAFF. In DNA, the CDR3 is TGTGCCAGCACCGCGGATGGGACAGCTGAAGCTTTCTTT. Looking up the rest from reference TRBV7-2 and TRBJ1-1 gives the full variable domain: GAGVSQSPSNKVTEKGKDVELRCDPISGHTALYWYRQSLGQGLEFLIYFQGNSAPDKSGLPSDRFSAERTGGSVSTLTIQRTQQEDSAVYLCASTADGTAEAFFGQGTRLTVV.

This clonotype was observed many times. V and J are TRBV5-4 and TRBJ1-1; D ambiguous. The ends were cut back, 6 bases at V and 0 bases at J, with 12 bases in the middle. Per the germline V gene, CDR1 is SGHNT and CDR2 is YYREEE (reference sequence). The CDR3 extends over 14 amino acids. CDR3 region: CASTTPAVNTEAFF. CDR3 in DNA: TGTGCCAGCACCACCCCGGCGGTGAACACTGAAGCTTTCTTT. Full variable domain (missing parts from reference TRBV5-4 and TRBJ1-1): ETGVTQSPTHLIKTRGQQVTLRCSSQSGHNTVSWYQQALGQGPQFIFQYYREEENGRGNFPPRFSGLQFPNYSSELNVNALELDDSALYLCASTTPAVNTEAFFGQGTRLTVV.

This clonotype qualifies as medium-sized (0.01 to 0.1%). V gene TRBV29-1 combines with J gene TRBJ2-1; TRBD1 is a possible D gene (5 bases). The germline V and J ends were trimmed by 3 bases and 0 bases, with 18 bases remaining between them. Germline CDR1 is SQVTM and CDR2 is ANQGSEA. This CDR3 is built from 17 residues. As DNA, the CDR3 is TGCAGCGTTGAGTGGTCCCGGGCAGGACACTCCTACAATGAGCAGTTCTTC. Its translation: CSVEWSRAGHSYNEQFF.

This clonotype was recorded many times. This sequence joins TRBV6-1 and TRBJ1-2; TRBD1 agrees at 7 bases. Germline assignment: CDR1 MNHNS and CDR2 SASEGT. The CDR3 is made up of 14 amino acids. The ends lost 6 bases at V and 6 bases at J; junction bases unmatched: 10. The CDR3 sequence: CASRELTGFDGYTF. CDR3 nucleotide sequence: TGTGCCAGCAGGGAACTGACAGGGTTCGATGGCTACACCTTC.

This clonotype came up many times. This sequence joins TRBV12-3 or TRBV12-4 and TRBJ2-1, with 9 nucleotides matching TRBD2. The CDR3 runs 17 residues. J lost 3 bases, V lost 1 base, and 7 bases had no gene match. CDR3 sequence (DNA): TGTGCCAGCAGTTTAGAGGGGTCGACTAGCGGCTACAATGAGCAGTTCTTC. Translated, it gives CASSLEGSTSGYNEQFF.

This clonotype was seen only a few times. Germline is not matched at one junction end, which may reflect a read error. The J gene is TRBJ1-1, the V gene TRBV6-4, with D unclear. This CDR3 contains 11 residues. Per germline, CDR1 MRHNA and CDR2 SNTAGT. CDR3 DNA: TGTGCCAGCAGTGACTCTATGGAGGGAACCTTT. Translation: CASSDSMEGTF.

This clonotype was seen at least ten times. CDR3 DNA: TGTGCCAGCAGCCCAGGGAGGGGTATGAACACTGAAGCTTTCTTT. This codes for CASSPGRGMNTEAFF. This chain uses TRBV11-2 with TRBJ1-1; a weak D match, TRBD1 (5 bases). V gave up 5 bases and J gave up 0 bases, with 13 bases separating them. Germline V gene data show CDR1 as SGHAT and CDR2 as FQNNGV. The CDR3 loop spans 15 amino acids.

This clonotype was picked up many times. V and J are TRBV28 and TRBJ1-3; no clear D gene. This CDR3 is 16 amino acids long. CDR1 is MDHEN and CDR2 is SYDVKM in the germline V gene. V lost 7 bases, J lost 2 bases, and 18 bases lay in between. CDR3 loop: CASNPWEEGAGNTIYF. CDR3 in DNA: TGTGCCAGCAACCCTTGGGAGGAGGGCGCTGGAAACACCATATATTTT. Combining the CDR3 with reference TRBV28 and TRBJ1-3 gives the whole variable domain DVKVTQSSRYLVKRTGEKVFLECVQDMDHENMFWYRQDPGLGLRLIYFSYDVKMKEKGDIPEGYSVSREKKERFSLILESASTNQTSMYLCASNPWEEGAGNTIYFGEGSWLTVV.

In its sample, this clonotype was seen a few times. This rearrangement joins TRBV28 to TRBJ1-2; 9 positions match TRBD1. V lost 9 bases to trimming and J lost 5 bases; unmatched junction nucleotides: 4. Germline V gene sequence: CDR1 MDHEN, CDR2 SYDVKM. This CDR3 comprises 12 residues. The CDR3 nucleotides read TGTGCCAGTTCCGGGACAGGGTATGGCTACACCTTC. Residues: CASSGTGYGYTF.

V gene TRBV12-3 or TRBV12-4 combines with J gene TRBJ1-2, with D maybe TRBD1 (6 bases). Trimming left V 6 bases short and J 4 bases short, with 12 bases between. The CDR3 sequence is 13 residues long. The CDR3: CASRIRDTYGYTF. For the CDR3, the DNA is TGTGCCAGCAGGATCCGGGACACCTATGGCTACACCTTC.

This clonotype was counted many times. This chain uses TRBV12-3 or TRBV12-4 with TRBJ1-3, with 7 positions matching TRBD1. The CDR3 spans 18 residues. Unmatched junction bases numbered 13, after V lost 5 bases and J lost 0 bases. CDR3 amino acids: CASSARQGGYSSGNTIYF. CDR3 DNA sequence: TGTGCCAGCAGTGCCCGACAGGGTGGCTATTCCTCTGGAAACACCATATATTTT.

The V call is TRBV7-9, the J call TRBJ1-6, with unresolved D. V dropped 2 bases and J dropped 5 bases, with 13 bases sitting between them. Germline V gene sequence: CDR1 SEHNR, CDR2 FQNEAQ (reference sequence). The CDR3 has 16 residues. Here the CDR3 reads CASSLLPNSDNSPLHF. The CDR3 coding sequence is TGTGCCAGCAGCTTACTTCCCAACTCAGATAATTCACCCCTCCACTTT.

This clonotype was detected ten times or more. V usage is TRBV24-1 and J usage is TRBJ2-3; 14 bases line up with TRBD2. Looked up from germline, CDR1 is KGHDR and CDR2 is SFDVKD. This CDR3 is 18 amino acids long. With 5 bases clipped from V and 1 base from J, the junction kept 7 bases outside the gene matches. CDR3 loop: CATSGGLAGASGTDTQYF. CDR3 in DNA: TGTGCCACCAGTGGGGGACTAGCGGGGGCCTCGGGCACAGATACGCAGTATTTT.

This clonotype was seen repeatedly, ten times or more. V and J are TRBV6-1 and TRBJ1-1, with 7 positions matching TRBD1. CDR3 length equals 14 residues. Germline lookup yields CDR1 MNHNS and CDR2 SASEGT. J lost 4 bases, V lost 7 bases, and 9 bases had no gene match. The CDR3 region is CASMVISGGTEAFF. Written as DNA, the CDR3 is TGTGCCAGCATGGTGATCTCAGGGGGCACTGAAGCTTTCTTT.

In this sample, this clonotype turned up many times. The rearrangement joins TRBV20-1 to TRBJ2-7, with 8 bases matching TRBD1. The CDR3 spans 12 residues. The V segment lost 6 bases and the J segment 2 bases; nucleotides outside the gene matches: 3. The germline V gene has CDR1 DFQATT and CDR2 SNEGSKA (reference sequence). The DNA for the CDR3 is TGCAGTGCATGGACAGGGACCTACGAGCAGTACTTC. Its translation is CSAWTGTYEQYF.

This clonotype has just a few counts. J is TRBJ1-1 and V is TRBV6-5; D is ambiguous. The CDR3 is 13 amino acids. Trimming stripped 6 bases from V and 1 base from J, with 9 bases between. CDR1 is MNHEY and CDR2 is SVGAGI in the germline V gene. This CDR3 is CASSRRKNTEAFF. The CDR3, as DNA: TGTGCCAGCAGCCGGCGAAAGAACACTGAAGCTTTCTTT.

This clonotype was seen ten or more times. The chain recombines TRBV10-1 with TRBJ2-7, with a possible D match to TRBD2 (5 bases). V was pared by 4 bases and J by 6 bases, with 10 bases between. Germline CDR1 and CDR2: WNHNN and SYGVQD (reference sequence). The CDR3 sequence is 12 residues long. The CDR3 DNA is TGCGCCAGCAGTGTAAAAGGGAGCGAGCAGTACTTC. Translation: CASSVKGSEQYF.